This TCR beta chain was recovered during a study of regulatory T cells in long-lasting Graves disease. Study-level points and caveats: The analysis examined peripheral blood only and excluded thyroid tissue.

The CDR3 sequence is 14 residues long. The junction had 7 bases not matched to a gene; V was cut back by 5 bases and J by 4 bases. TCR beta libraries were built with iRepertoire HTBI primers and Arm-PCR of CDR3 regions. TCRdb re-analysed the multiplex PCR reads in MiXCR, keeping a single row per CDR3 protein. Of approximately 400,000 distinct CDR3 sequences listed, roughly 20% are singletons. Points on this clonotype: As yet, its antigen is unknown.

Stated time point: persistent/refractory GD, antithyroid drugs over 5 years with positive TRAb. RNA extracted from PBMCs served as the sequencing template. The origin of this receptor is a female donor with Graves disease. The chain joins TRBV12-3 or TRBV12-4 to TRBJ2-5, with 7 bases matching TRBD1. The material was peripheral blood mononuclear cells (PBMCs), obtained when the disease was refractory, from a patient treated with antithyroid drugs. CDR3 nucleotide sequence: TGTGCCAGCAGTGAACAGGGGTTCTTAGAGACCCAGTACTTC. It codes for CASSEQGFLETQYF.